This TCR beta chain was sequenced for a study of T-cell reconstitution after alpha-beta-depleted transplantation in children. Preparation of the TCRbeta library was carried out with unique molecular identifiers. TCRdb used MiXCR to reprocess the PCR reads, holding one entry per CDR3 protein. The table lists approximately 70,000 distinct CDR3 sequences, 4.9% of them singletons. General study findings and limits: A year post-transplant, T-cell counts and diversity derived mostly from newly produced T cells. The study traced high day-60 TCRbeta diversity in some patients to surviving recipient T cells and thymic progenitors. As was reported, about two months after transplant, alpha-beta T cells came from several hundred expanded graft clones.

Trimming left V 9 bases short and J 0 bases short, with 17 bases between. This CDR3 spans 16 amino acids. Germline CDR1 and CDR2: MNHNS and SASEGT. There are many counts of this clonotype. Its matching antigen is unknown. The rearrangement joins TRBV6-1 to TRBJ1-4; no firm D call. The receptor comes from a boy in the first two years of life who had a stem cell transplant for acute myeloid leukemia, so the T cells may come from the graft donor. Material: PBMCs, mostly from graft donor cells, obtained 180 days after TCRalphabeta/CD19-depleted stem cell transplant. The CDR3 region has the DNA TGTGCCAGTTCACGGAGTAGAACTGCAACTAATGAAAAACTGTTTTTT. This sequence encodes CASSRSRTATNEKLFF.